This paragraph reports one T cell receptor (beta chain). Its antigen is undetermined. The sample originates from a study of Ad26.COV2.S vaccination and SARS-CoV-2 variants. Whole-study findings and limits: In vaccinated individuals, spike-specific CD8+ and CD4+ T cell responses reportedly displayed substantial breadth.

In germline, CDR1 is MNHEY, CDR2 SVGAGI. V was cut by 5 bases and J by 7 bases, with 6 bases left in between. The CDR3 extends over 11 amino acids. Libraries were prepared by immunoSEQ multiplex PCR; TCRdb keeps only in-frame clonotypes and omits some of them. The repertoire holds 75,000 to 100,000 clones, with approximately 86% as singletons. This receptor was taken from a human donor who had recovered from COVID-19. The chain has TRBV6-5 and TRBJ2-1, with D maybe TRBD2 (5 bases). The material was peripheral blood, obtained after recovery from COVID-19. The CDR3 spells CASSTRNEQFF. In DNA, the CDR3 is TGTGCCAGCAGTACTAGGAATGAGCAGTTCTTC.